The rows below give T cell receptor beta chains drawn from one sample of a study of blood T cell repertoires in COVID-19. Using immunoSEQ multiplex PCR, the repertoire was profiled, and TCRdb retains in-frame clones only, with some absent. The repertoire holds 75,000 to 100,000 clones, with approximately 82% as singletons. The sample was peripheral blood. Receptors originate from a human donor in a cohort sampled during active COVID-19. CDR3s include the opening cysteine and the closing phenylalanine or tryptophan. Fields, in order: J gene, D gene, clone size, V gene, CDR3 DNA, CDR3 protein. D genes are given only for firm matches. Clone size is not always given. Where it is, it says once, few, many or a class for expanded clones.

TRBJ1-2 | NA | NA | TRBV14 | TGTGCCAGCAGCGCCGTCGGGACTAACTATGGCTACACCTTC | CASSAVGTNYGYTF
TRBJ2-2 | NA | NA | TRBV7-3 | TGTGCCAGCAGCTTAATGGCTAGCGCTAACACCGGGGAGCTGTTTTTT | CASSLMASANTGELFF
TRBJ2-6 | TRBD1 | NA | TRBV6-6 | TGTGCCAGCAGTCCGACAGGGGACCACTCTGGGGCCAACGTCCTGACTTTC | CASSPTGDHSGANVLTF
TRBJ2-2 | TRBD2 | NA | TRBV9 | TGTGCCAGCAGCACCCGGACTAGCGGAAACACCGGGGAGCTGTTTTTT | CASSTRTSGNTGELFF
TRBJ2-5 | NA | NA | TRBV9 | TGTGCCAGCTCCCGTGGAGGGGTCCCCCAAGAGACCCAGTACTTC | CASSRGGVPQETQYF
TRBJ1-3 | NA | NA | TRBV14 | TGTGCCAGCAGCCAAGGCGGCAGGGGATTTTCTGGAAACACCATATATTTT | CASSQGGRGFSGNTIYF
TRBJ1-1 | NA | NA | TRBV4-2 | TGTGCCAGCAGCACAACCGGGGTCACTGAAGCTTTCTTT | CASSTTGVTEAFF
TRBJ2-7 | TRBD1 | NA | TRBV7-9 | TGTGCCAGCAGCATTAGTGCGGGACAGGGGGTCTACGAGCAGTACTTC | CASSISAGQGVYEQYF
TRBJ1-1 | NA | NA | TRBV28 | TGTGCCAGCAGTTTATGGGTGGGGAGGAACACTGAAGCTTTCTTT | CASSLWVGRNTEAFF
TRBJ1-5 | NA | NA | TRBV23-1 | TGCGCCAGCGCAGTCTGCCCCAGCAATCAGCCCCAGCATTTT | CASAVCPSNQPQHF
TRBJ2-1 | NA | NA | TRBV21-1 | TGTGCCAGCAGCGCACACACTAGCGGGAGGGCGAATGAGCAGTTCTTC | CASSAHTSGRANEQFF
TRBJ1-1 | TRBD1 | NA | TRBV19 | TGTGCCAGTAGTATCGGGACAGCCCCGTTCTTT | CASSIGTAPFF
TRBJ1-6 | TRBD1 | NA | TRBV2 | TGTGCCAGCACTTATAGGACAGGGGATAATTCACCCCTCCACTTT | CASTYRTGDNSPLHF
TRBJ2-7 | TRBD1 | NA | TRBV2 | TGTGCCAGCAGCGGGACAGCCTACTCCTACGAGCAGTACTTC | CASSGTAYSYEQYF
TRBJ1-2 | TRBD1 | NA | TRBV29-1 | TGCAGCGTAGTGACCGGGACAGCTTTATATGGCTACACCTTC | CSVVTGTALYGYTF
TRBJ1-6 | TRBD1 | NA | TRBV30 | TGTGCCTGGAGGACCGGGACAGAGAATTCACCCCTCCACTTT | CAWRTGTENSPLHF
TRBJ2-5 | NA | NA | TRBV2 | TGTGCCAGCAGTGATAGTGAGGAGACCCAGTACTTC | CASSDSEETQYF
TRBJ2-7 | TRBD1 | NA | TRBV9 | TGTGCCAGCAGCCCGCAGCCCGGGACAGTATACGAGCAGTACTTC | CASSPQPGTVYEQYF
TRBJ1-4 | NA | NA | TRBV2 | TGTGCCAGCAGTGAAGCAGAGGCGGGAGGGAAACTGTTTTTT | CASSEAEAGGKLFF
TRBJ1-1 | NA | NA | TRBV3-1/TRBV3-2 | TGTGCCAGCAGCCAAGATTTCCTGCAGGGCGAAGCTTTCTTT | CASSQDFLQGEAFF
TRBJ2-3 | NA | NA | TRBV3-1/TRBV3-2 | TGTGCCAGCAGCCAAACCCCGGGAGAAGGAGATACGCAGTATTTT | CASSQTPGEGDTQYF
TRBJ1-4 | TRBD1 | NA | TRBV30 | TGTGCCTGGACCCGACCGGGACAGGTCAATGAAAAACTGTTTTTT | CAWTRPGQVNEKLFF
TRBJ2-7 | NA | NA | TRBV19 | TGTGCCAGTACCCCGACAGGGGAGGGAGAGCAGTACTTC | CASTPTGEGEQYF
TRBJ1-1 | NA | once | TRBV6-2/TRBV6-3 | TGTGCCAGCAGTTACTTAAGACAGAACACTGAAGCTTTCTTT | CASSYLRQNTEAFF
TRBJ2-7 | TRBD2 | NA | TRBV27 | TGTGCCAGCAGTTTTCTAGCGGGGGCCACCTACGAGCAGTACTTC | CASSFLAGATYEQYF
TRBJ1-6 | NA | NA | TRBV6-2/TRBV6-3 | TGTGCCAGCAGTTACGGCGGCAGGGAAATGGCTGATTCACCCCTCCACTTT | CASSYGGREMADSPLHF
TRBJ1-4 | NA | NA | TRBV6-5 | TGTGCCAGCAGTTATACAGGTGAAAAACTGTTTTTT | CASSYTGEKLFF
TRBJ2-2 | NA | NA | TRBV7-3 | TGTGCCAGCAGCCGGGGCGCGGGGACCGGGGAGCTGTTTTTT | CASSRGAGTGELFF
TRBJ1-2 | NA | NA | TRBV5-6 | TGTGCCAGCATGCAGGGGTCACAGATATATGGCTACACCTTC | CASMQGSQIYGYTF
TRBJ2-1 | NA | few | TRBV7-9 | TGTGCCAGCAGCTGGGGGCTCGAGCAGTTCTTC | CASSWGLEQFF
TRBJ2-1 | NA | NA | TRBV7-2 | TGTGCCAGCAGCTGGGGGGCCTACAATGAGCAGTTCTTC | CASSWGAYNEQFF
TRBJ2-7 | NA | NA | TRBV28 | TGTGCCAGCAGGCGACAGGATCCTTCCTACGAGCAGTACTTC | CASRRQDPSYEQYF
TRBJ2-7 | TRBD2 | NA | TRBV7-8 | TGTGCCAGCAGCCTCGGGAGGGCCCCCACCTACGAGCAGTACTTC | CASSLGRAPTYEQYF
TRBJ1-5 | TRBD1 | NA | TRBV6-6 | TGTGCCAGCAGTTACCCCGGACAGGGAAGCAATCAGCCCCAGCATTTT | CASSYPGQGSNQPQHF
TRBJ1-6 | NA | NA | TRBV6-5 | TGTGCCAGCAGTCAAAGGGCAGGGTATTCACCCCTCCACTTT | CASSQRAGYSPLHF
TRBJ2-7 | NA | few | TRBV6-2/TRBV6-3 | TGTGCCAGCAGTCAAGCAGGGGACCGTCCCTACGAGCAGTACTTC | CASSQAGDRPYEQYF
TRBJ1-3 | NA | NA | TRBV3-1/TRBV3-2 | TGTGCCAGCAGCCAACCCCGAGTGGGGGCCGACACCATATATTTT | CASSQPRVGADTIYF
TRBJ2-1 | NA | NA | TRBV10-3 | TGTGCCATCAGTGAGTCGACGCTAGCCGAGCAGTTCTTC | CAISESTLAEQFF
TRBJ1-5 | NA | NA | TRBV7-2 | TGTGCCAGCAGCTTATCCGGCAATCAGCCCCAGCATTTT | CASSLSGNQPQHF
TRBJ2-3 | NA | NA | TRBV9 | TGTGCCAGCAGCGCCGGAGATACGCAGTATTTT | CASSAGDTQYF
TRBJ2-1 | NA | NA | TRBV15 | TGTGCCACCAGCAGAGATCGTGGGGAGCGGCGGGAAGGTGAGCAGTTCTTC | CATSRDRGERREGEQFF
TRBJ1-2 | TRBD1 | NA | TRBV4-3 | TGCGCCAGCAGCCAAGATACAGGGGGTGCCTATGGCTACACCTTC | CASSQDTGGAYGYTF
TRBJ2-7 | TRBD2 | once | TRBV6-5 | TGTGCCAGCAGATCACGGACTAGCGGGAGATCCGAGCAGTACTTC | CASRSRTSGRSEQYF